Presented here are 32 T cell receptor beta chains from one specimen sequenced in a study of T cell changes during pregnancy in multiple sclerosis. The data were produced by immunoSEQ multiplex PCR, yet TCRdb's version contains in-frame clones alone and is incomplete. Of about 99,000 clones listed, about 90% are singletons. The sequencing used peripheral blood, collected after pregnancy. The receptors originated from a female donor with multiple sclerosis, enrolled in a pregnancy study.

V usage is TRBV5-5 and J usage is TRBJ1-5; possible D gene TRBD1, 5 bases. The CDR3 totals 15 residues. Trimming took 1 base from V and 5 from J, leaving 13 bases between them. Germline-derived CDR1 and CDR2 are SGHKS and YYEKEE (reference sequence). The DNA of the CDR3 is TGTGCCAGCAGCTTGTTGGGGGGAGGATATCAGCCCCAGCATTTT. Encoded protein: CASSLLGGGYQPQHF.

The chain employs TRBV29-1 and TRBJ1-1, with 8 bases fitting TRBD1. Trimming at V came to 4 bases and at J to 5 bases, leaving 6 bases not matched to a gene. This CDR3 region has 13 residues. From germline, CDR1 is SQVTM and CDR2 ANQGSEA. Written as DNA, the CDR3 is TGCAGCGTTGCGACAGGGGCGAGGACTGAAGCTTTCTTT. It codes for CSVATGARTEAFF.

V gene TRBV7-3 combines with J gene TRBJ2-2, with 10 bases identical to TRBD2. V gave up 4 bases and J gave up 5 bases; unmatched junction bases: 7. Germline V gives CDR1 SGHTA, CDR2 FQGTGA. The CDR3 totals 16 residues. The CDR3 region has the DNA TGTGCCAGCAGCTCTTATAGCGGGAGGCTGACCGGGGAGCTGTTTTTT. This gives the protein CASSSYSGRLTGELFF.

The J gene is TRBJ1-1, the V gene TRBV19, with D perhaps matching TRBD1 (6 bases). The germline gives CDR1 LNHDA, CDR2 SQIVND (reference sequence). This CDR3 is 14 amino acids long. Trimming removed 3 bases from V and 6 bases from J, with 14 bases in between. As DNA, the CDR3 is TGTGCCAGTAGTATCGGGGGGCTCACTGCTGAAGCTTTCTTT. Translation gives CASSIGGLTAEAFF.

The chain couples TRBV29-1 to TRBJ2-6; 8 nucleotides align to TRBD1. The ends lost 4 bases at V and 1 base at J; junction bases unmatched: 9. CDR1 SQVTM and CDR2 ANQGSEA come from the germline V gene. The CDR3 loop spans 17 amino acids. This CDR3 is CSVVFRGRSSGANVLTF. The CDR3, as DNA: TGCAGCGTTGTCTTCAGGGGGCGTTCGTCTGGGGCCAACGTCCTGACTTTC.

This CDR3 reads CASAATGMGPFF. CDR3 DNA sequence: TGTGCCAGCGCGGCGACAGGGATGGGGCCTTTCTTT. The genes are TRBV9 and TRBJ1-1; 7 nucleotides agree with TRBD1. There are 12 residues in the CDR3. J was trimmed by 12 bases and V by 7 bases; bases with no gene match: 12. Looked up from germline, CDR1 is SGDLS and CDR2 is YYNGEE.

The chain couples TRBV9 to TRBJ2-1; tentatively, D is TRBD1 (7 bases). Between the trimmed V and J ends, which lost 3 bases and 13 bases, there was a span of 20 bases. Germline V gene sequence: CDR1 SGDLS, CDR2 YYNGEE. CDR3 length: 14 residues. CDR3 coding DNA: TGTGCCAGCAGCGAGGGGGGAACAGGGGATCTCCAGTTCTTC. Amino acids: CASSEGGTGDLQFF.

This rearrangement joins TRBV29-1 to TRBJ2-5; 7 bases fit TRBD2. CDR3 length equals 13 residues. Germline loops: CDR1 SQVTM, CDR2 ANQGSEA. Trimming took 6 bases from V and 12 from J; bases not matched to a gene: 16. This CDR3 reads CSVLEVAGSPEYF. In DNA, the CDR3 is TGCAGCGTCCTAGAGGTAGCGGGTTCCCCGGAGTACTTC.

The CDR3 bases are TGTGCCATGAGGGCTGAGAACACCGGGGAGCTGTTTTTT. Its protein product is CAMRAENTGELFF. This chain joins TRBV30 and TRBJ2-2; D may be TRBD2 (5 bases). The V end lost 8 bases, the J end lost 1 base, and 11 bases lay between the germline ends. CDR1 GTSNPN and CDR2 SVGIG come from the germline V gene (reference sequence). CDR3 length: 13 residues.

The rearrangement uses TRBV28 and TRBJ2-1; TRBD1 agrees at 9 bases. J was trimmed by 3 bases and V by 4 bases; bases with no gene match: 4. This CDR3 has 15 residues. From germline, CDR1 is MDHEN and CDR2 SYDVKM. CDR3 in DNA: TGTGCCAGCAGTTGGGACAGGGCATTCTACAATGAGCAGTTCTTC. Its protein is CASSWDRAFYNEQFF.

V usage is TRBV4-1 and J usage is TRBJ1-2, with a tentative D call TRBD1 (5 bases). Trimming removed 0 bases from V and 4 bases from J, with 21 bases in between. Germline CDR1 is MGHRA and CDR2 is YSYEKL. The CDR3 sequence is 18 residues long. CDR3 DNA: TGCGCCAGCAGCCAAGATGGGATGCCAGCTACGGGACTCTATGGCTACACCTTC. This encodes CASSQDGMPATGLYGYTF.

The J gene is TRBJ2-3, the V gene TRBV28; D ambiguous. CDR1 is MDHEN, CDR2 SYDVKM, per germline. Trimming removed 6 bases at V and 0 bases at J, with 16 bases between. This CDR3 has 16 residues. The CDR3 sequence is CASSLWSYSSTDTQYF. The CDR3, as DNA: TGTGCCAGCAGCTTGTGGAGCTATTCTAGCACAGATACGCAGTATTTT.

The chain employs TRBV13 and TRBJ2-7; D is perhaps TRBD1 (6 bases). The CDR3 consists of 16 residues. V shed 5 bases and J shed 1 base, with 18 bases lying between them. Germline-derived CDR1 and CDR2 are PRHDT and FYEKMQ (reference sequence). The CDR3 sequence is CASSVHRVHGSYEQYF. The CDR3 DNA sequence: TGTGCCAGCAGCGTCCACAGGGTCCATGGGTCCTACGAGCAGTACTTC.

Of note for this clone: The sample contains more than one DNA sequence encoding this CDR3. The chain carries TRBV2 and TRBJ2-7, with 7 positions matching TRBD1. V shed 11 bases, J shed 2 bases, and the junction held 6 bases outside the gene matches. Germline V gene data show CDR1 as SNHLY and CDR2 as FYNNEI. CDR3 length: 12 amino acids. The CDR3 loop reads CAGGQGAYEQYF. As DNA, the CDR3 is TGTGCCGGCGGTCAGGGGGCCTACGAGCAGTACTTC.

The gene calls are TRBV6-6 and TRBJ1-2; TRBD1 agrees at 7 bases. The J segment lost 8 bases and the V segment lost 0 bases, leaving 0 bases of the junction unmatched. This CDR3 comprises 12 residues. Per germline, CDR1 MNHNY and CDR2 SVGAGI (reference sequence). CDR3 region: CASSYSTGGYTF. The CDR3, as DNA: TGTGCCAGCAGTTACTCGACAGGGGGCTACACCTTC.

The CDR3 nucleotides read TGCGCCAGCAGTAGCTCCATGAACACCGGGGAGCTGTTTTTT. It yields the protein CASSSSMNTGELFF. This sequence joins TRBV10-1 and TRBJ2-2; the D is unclear. This CDR3 comprises 14 residues. Trimming left V 5 bases short and J 1 base short, with 8 bases between. The germline V gene encodes CDR1 WNHNN and CDR2 SYGVQD (reference sequence).

This clone occurred once. The CDR3 here is CASSPESSLSSYNEQFF. In nucleotides, the CDR3 is TGTGCCAGCTCACCAGAGAGCTCCCTGAGCTCCTACAATGAGCAGTTCTTC. The chain couples TRBV18 to TRBJ2-1; D gene uncertain. The CDR3 has 17 amino acids. V was pared by 2 bases and J by 0 bases, with 14 bases between. Germline values: CDR1 KGHSH, CDR2 LQKENI.

This clone was picked up a small number of times. The genes are TRBV5-1 and TRBJ2-1, with a tentative D call TRBD2 (6 bases). Trimming left V 5 bases short and J 6 bases short, with 21 bases between. The CDR3 is 16 amino acids. Germline CDR1 SGHRS, CDR2 YFSETQ. CDR3 DNA: TGCGCCAGCAGTCAACCGCCTAGCGTGTTAGGCAATGAGCAGTTCTTC. This gives the protein CASSQPPSVLGNEQFF.

The table lists this clone with a count of one. The CDR3 here is CAWTTLEGSSSGNTIYF. For the CDR3, the DNA is TGTGCCTGGACCACTCTCGAGGGCTCGAGCTCTGGAAACACCATATATTTT. The J gene is TRBJ1-3, the V gene TRBV30; D call uncertain. V was trimmed by 4 bases and J by 0 bases, leaving 19 bases between them. The CDR3 spans 17 residues. The V gene's germline CDR1 is GTSNPN and CDR2 SVGIG (reference sequence).

The rearrangement links TRBV30 to TRBJ1-4, with 7 nucleotides matching TRBD1. CDR1 and CDR2 from the germline V gene are GTSNPN and SVGIG (reference sequence). Germline trimming cut 3 bases from V and 8 bases from J; bases unmatched to any gene: 9. The CDR3 extends over 14 amino acids. CDR3 sequence (DNA): TGTGCCTGGAGACCCAGGGGGTCTGGAGAAAAACTGTTTTTT. Its translation is CAWRPRGSGEKLFF.

The V gene is TRBV7-9, the J gene TRBJ2-2; 7 bases agree with TRBD1. There are 16 residues in the CDR3. V dropped 4 bases and J dropped 0; count of bases not matched to a gene: 5. The germline V gene encodes CDR1 SEHNR and CDR2 FQNEAQ (reference sequence). The CDR3 region has the DNA TGTGCCAGCAGCTCTCGGACAGGCGCGAACACCGGGGAGCTGTTTTTT. Translating gives CASSSRTGANTGELFF.

The V and J genes are TRBV4-1 and TRBJ2-5; 11 bases agree with TRBD2. With 4 bases clipped from V and 5 bases from J, the junction kept 12 bases outside the gene matches. The length of the CDR3 is 17 residues. Germline loops: CDR1 MGHRA, CDR2 YSYEKL. The CDR3 protein is CASSPRDSGGAGETQYF. The CDR3 DNA reads TGCGCCAGCAGCCCTCGGGATAGCGGGGGGGCCGGGGAGACCCAGTACTTC.

The chain is built from TRBV27 and TRBJ2-3; D call uncertain. Germline V gives CDR1 MNHEY, CDR2 SMNVEV (reference sequence). This CDR3 is 10 amino acids long. The V end was cut by 7 bases, the J end by 4 bases, with 3 bases between. This CDR3 is CASTPDTQYF. Written as DNA, the CDR3 is TGTGCCAGCACTCCAGATACGCAGTATTTT.

Written as DNA, the CDR3 is TGTGCCAGCAGTCCTACTAGCGGGGTAGAGTTCTTC. As protein: CASSPTSGVEFF. V usage is TRBV6-5 and J usage is TRBJ2-1, with 10 positions matching TRBD2. Germline CDR1 reads MNHEY; CDR2 reads SVGAGI. The CDR3 length is 12 residues. The V and J ends lost 5 bases and 14 bases, in that order; junction bases with no gene match: 6.

The rearrangement uses TRBV7-8 and TRBJ1-4; TRBD1 is a possible D gene (6 bases). Trimming removed 5 bases at V and 0 bases at J, with 16 bases between. This CDR3 region has 17 residues. Per the germline V gene, CDR1 is SGHVS and CDR2 is FQNEAQ. The CDR3, as DNA: TGTGCCAGCAGCGAAGGGGGTATCAGAACAACTAATGAAAAACTGTTTTTT. Amino acid sequence: CASSEGGIRTTNEKLFF.

This CDR3 reads CASSLGRMNTEAFF. In DNA, the CDR3 is TGTGCCAGCAGCTTAGGCAGAATGAACACTGAAGCTTTCTTT. The gene calls are TRBV7-2 and TRBJ1-1; D is uncertain. Germline CDR1 reads SGHTA; CDR2 reads FQGNSA. This CDR3 region has 14 residues. The V and J ends lost 1 base and 0 bases respectively, with 6 bases between them.

This chain links TRBV7-9 with TRBJ2-5, with a possible D match to TRBD2 (6 bases). The CDR3 has 14 amino acids. From germline, CDR1 is SEHNR and CDR2 FQNEAQ (reference sequence). V was pared by 5 bases and J by 1 base, with 11 bases between. The CDR3 spells CASSILASQETQYF. The CDR3 DNA follows: TGTGCCAGCAGCATTCTAGCGTCCCAAGAGACCCAGTACTTC. The full variable domain, with the rest looked up from reference TRBV7-9 and TRBJ2-5, is DTGVSQNPRHKITKRGQNVTFRCDPISEHNRLYWYRQTLGQGPEFLTYFQNEAQLEKSRLLSDRFSAERPKGSFSTLEIQRTEQGDSAMYLCASSILASQETQYFGPGTRLLVL.

The genes are TRBV4-2 and TRBJ1-1; D call uncertain. CDR1 and CDR2 from the germline V gene are LGHNA and YNFKEQ. V was pared by 8 bases and J by 5 bases, with 12 bases between. This CDR3 has 12 amino acids. The CDR3 here is CASLSGETEAFF. CDR3 bases: TGTGCCAGCCTGAGTGGAGAGACTGAAGCTTTCTTT.

With regard to this clone: No conserved phenylalanine or tryptophan is present at the end of the CDR3, so a read error is the likely explanation. The DNA is left out, because the CDR3 cannot be placed on it with certainty; the CDR3 is given as TCRdb lists it. The V and J genes are TRBV27 and TRBJ1-4; the D call of TRBD1 is as the table states it, not checked on the DNA. The CDR3 adds up to 12 amino acids, both ends counted. The germline V gene encodes CDR1 MNHEY and CDR2 SMNVEV (reference sequence). The CDR3 is CASPGARGPGNL.

The chain links TRBV28 to TRBJ1-2; the D gene is possibly TRBD1 (5 bases). The CDR3 is made up of 13 amino acids. Germline V gives CDR1 MDHEN, CDR2 SYDVKM. Trimming removed 6 bases at V and 1 base at J, with 9 bases between. The CDR3, as DNA: TGTGCCAGCAGCCTCAGGGATAACTATGGCTACACCTTC. Translated: CASSLRDNYGYTF.

Comments on this clone: Other DNA sequences in the sample encode the same CDR3. The chain has TRBV15 and TRBJ1-3; tentatively, D is TRBD1 (6 bases). The CDR3 extends over 15 amino acids. V lost 0 bases, J lost 1 base, and 7 bases lay in between. In germline, CDR1 is LNHNV, CDR2 YYDKDF (reference sequence). This CDR3 reads CATSRDRGSGNTIYF. CDR3 coding DNA: TGTGCCACCAGCAGAGACAGGGGTTCTGGAAACACCATATATTTT.

The chain combines TRBV2 with TRBJ2-4, with 9 bases aligning to TRBD1. This CDR3 spans 18 amino acids. Germline V gene sequence: CDR1 SNHLY, CDR2 FYNNEI. V lost 2 bases to trimming and J lost 3 bases; unmatched junction nucleotides: 11. The CDR3 nucleotides read TGTGCCAGCAGTGAAATCGTAGGGGACAGGGAGGACAAAAACATTCAGTACTTC. This codes for CASSEIVGDREDKNIQYF. Full variable domain (outside the CDR3, taken from reference TRBV2 and TRBJ2-4): EPEVTQTPSHQVTQMGQEVILRCVPISNHLYFYWYRQILGQKVEFLVSFYNNEISEKSEIFDDQFSVERPDGSNFTLKIRSTKLEDSAMYFCASSEIVGDREDKNIQYFGAGTRLSVL.